This TCR beta chain was sequenced for a study of cytomegalovirus exposure and HLA in healthy donors. Note on this clone: Its antigen remains unknown.

PCR was performed using 60 Vbeta and 13 Jbeta primers. Sequencing used immunoSEQ multiplex PCR; TCRdb keeps in-frame clones, though not all of them. The sample includes fewer than 180,000 clones, approximately 85% of them seen just once. Germline V gene sequence: CDR1 MGHRA, CDR2 YSYEKL. Losses at the gene ends were 5 bases for V and 4 bases for J; bases not matched to a gene: 12. CDR3 length: 16 amino acids. Whole-study results and caveats: The only immune exposure information that was available was CMV serostatus.

V is TRBV4-1 and J is TRBJ2-7; 9 bases fit TRBD1. The origin of this receptor is a middle-aged man in good health and CMV-seropositive. Input material: PBMCs. CDR3 region: CASSETGGQGYYEQYF. The CDR3 DNA sequence: TGCGCCAGCAGCGAGACAGGAGGACAGGGGTATTACGAGCAGTACTTC.